Detailed here is one T cell receptor beta chain. Profiled with immunoSEQ multiplex PCR; TCRdb holds only in-frame clones, not every one. The sample contains roughly 2.2 million clones, 85% to 95% of which appear only once. This sample was included in a study of shared clonotypes between healthy human individuals. The TCR sequence derives from a man aged 18 to 29 in good health. Some clones in this sample may be carry-over from other donors' samples. Sequencing used naive CD4+ T cells from PBMCs. Documented subset: CD45RA+ positively selected.

The CDR3 coding sequence is TGTGCCACCAGCAGAGGCATGGGACTTAATGAAAAACTGTTTTTT. Amino acid sequence: CATSRGMGLNEKLFF. The chain uses TRBV15 and TRBJ1-4; a weak D match, TRBD1 (5 bases). CDR1 and CDR2 (germline): LNHNV, YYDKDF (reference sequence). Trimming stripped 1 base from V and 4 bases from J, with 10 bases between. The CDR3 consists of 15 residues.